The clone carrying this T cell receptor (beta chain) was observed a single time. Researchers ran the PCR with 60 Vbeta and 13 Jbeta primers. Sequencing was performed with immunoSEQ multiplex PCR; in TCRdb, only in-frame clones are kept and a portion is missing. The profile shows some 81,000 clones, more than 65% of them singletons. The CDR3 is made up of 14 amino acids. The V gene's germline CDR1 is MNHNS and CDR2 SASEGT. V lost 4 bases and J lost 3; bases outside the gene matches: 4. The data were obtained in a study of cytomegalovirus exposure and HLA in healthy donors. Sequencing input: PBMCs. This sequence joins TRBV6-1 and TRBJ2-3, with 7 nucleotides matching TRBD1. The source of this sequence is a middle-aged woman in good health and CMV-seropositive. The CDR3 loop reads CASSGQGRTDTQYF. In nucleotides, the CDR3 is TGTGCCAGCAGTGGACAGGGTAGGACAGATACGCAGTATTTT.